Listed below are T cell receptor beta chains from one sample, sequenced in a study of vaccination and CD4 T cells after COVID-19. TCRdb fed the PCR reads into MiXCR, producing one record per CDR3 protein. The data show some 4,300 distinct CDR3 sequences, less than 25% seen once. Their recognized antigens are unknown. The sample taken for sequencing was CD4+ T cells from blood, cultured in vitro. The receptors were gathered from a human donor who had recovered from COVID-19. Both conserved end residues are part of each CDR3. Each record gives: CDR3 protein, CDR3 DNA, clone size, J gene, D gene, V gene. The D gene is left open where the match is weak. Expanded clones get a size class; other rows say once, few or many, or leave the size out.

cdr3_aa: CASRAIDQSTDTQYF
cdr3_nt: TGTGCCAGCAGAGCGATCGACCAGAGCACAGATACGCAGTATTTT
clone_size: .
j_call: TRBJ2-3
d_call: .
v_call: TRBV2

cdr3_aa: CSARAGGSSYNSPLHF
cdr3_nt: TGCAGTGCTAGAGCGGGGGGTAGCTCCTATAATTCACCCCTCCACTTT
clone_size: few
j_call: TRBJ1-6
d_call: .
v_call: TRBV20-1

cdr3_aa: CASSLRAGGEETQYF
cdr3_nt: TGCGCCAGCAGCTTGAGAGCGGGGGGGGAAGAGACCCAGTACTTC
clone_size: .
j_call: TRBJ2-5
d_call: TRBD2
v_call: TRBV5-1

cdr3_aa: CASSALQGAYTEAFF
cdr3_nt: TGTGCCAGCAGCGCGCTTCAGGGGGCGTACACTGAAGCTTTCTTT
clone_size: few
j_call: TRBJ1-1
d_call: TRBD1
v_call: TRBV5-4

cdr3_aa: CASSLADSPFYGYTF
cdr3_nt: TGTGCCAGCAGCTTGGCGGACAGCCCGTTCTATGGCTACACCTTC
clone_size: few
j_call: TRBJ1-2
d_call: .
v_call: TRBV5-4

cdr3_aa: CASSTRTEAFF
cdr3_nt: TGTGCCAGTAGTACGAGGACTGAAGCTTTCTTT
clone_size: medium-sized
j_call: TRBJ1-1
d_call: .
v_call: TRBV19

cdr3_aa: CSRLGPLTDTQYF
cdr3_nt: TGCAGTCGCCTAGGACCTCTCACAGATACGCAGTATTTT
clone_size: few
j_call: TRBJ2-3
d_call: .
v_call: TRBV20-1

cdr3_aa: CAWSSQGYISASPLHF
cdr3_nt: TGTGCCTGGAGTTCCCAGGGTTATATCTCGGCTTCACCCCTCCACTTT
clone_size: few
j_call: TRBJ1-6
d_call: .
v_call: TRBV30

cdr3_aa: CASSFGPNYGYTF
cdr3_nt: TGTGCCAGCAGTTTCGGGCCAAACTATGGCTACACCTTC
clone_size: large
j_call: TRBJ1-2
d_call: .
v_call: TRBV27

cdr3_aa: CASSLPTVATNEKLFF
cdr3_nt: TGTGCCAGCAGCTTACCGACGGTTGCAACTAATGAAAAACTGTTTTTT
clone_size: .
j_call: TRBJ1-4
d_call: .
v_call: TRBV7-3

cdr3_aa: CASTLQGQGTEAFF
cdr3_nt: TGTGCCAGCACTCTCCAAGGGCAGGGCACTGAAGCTTTCTTT
clone_size: .
j_call: TRBJ1-1
d_call: .
v_call: TRBV6-1

cdr3_aa: CASSFKLTHPDTQYF
cdr3_nt: TGTGCCAGCAGCTTCAAACTTACCCACCCAGATACGCAGTATTTT
clone_size: .
j_call: TRBJ2-3
d_call: .
v_call: TRBV11-2

cdr3_aa: CALFSPGRNTIYF
cdr3_nt: TGTGCCCTCTTTTCGCCTGGACGAAACACCATATATTTT
clone_size: medium-sized
j_call: TRBJ1-3
d_call: .
v_call: TRBV19

cdr3_aa: CASSEISGGTSGNTIYF
cdr3_nt: TGTGCCAGCAGTGAAATTTCAGGGGGGACATCTGGAAACACCATATATTTT
clone_size: medium-sized
j_call: TRBJ1-3
d_call: TRBD1
v_call: TRBV6-1

cdr3_aa: CASSSPGQGREKLFF
cdr3_nt: TGTGCCAGCAGCTCCCCGGGACAGGGCCGCGAAAAACTGTTTTTT
clone_size: .
j_call: TRBJ1-4
d_call: TRBD1
v_call: TRBV5-4

cdr3_aa: CASSQDRGNTEAFF
cdr3_nt: TGTGCCAGCAGCCAAGATCGGGGGAACACTGAAGCTTTCTTT
clone_size: .
j_call: TRBJ1-1
d_call: .
v_call: TRBV4-2

cdr3_aa: CASGDRQGWTLIETQYF
cdr3_nt: TGTGCCAGCGGGGATAGACAGGGGTGGACGTTAATAGAGACCCAGTACTTC
clone_size: few
j_call: TRBJ2-5
d_call: TRBD1
v_call: TRBV6-1

cdr3_aa: CASSYLERAPYEQYF
cdr3_nt: TGCGCCAGCAGCTATCTGGAGAGGGCCCCTTACGAGCAGTACTTC
clone_size: few
j_call: TRBJ2-7
d_call: .
v_call: TRBV4-1

cdr3_aa: CASSVGQPGEQYF
cdr3_nt: TGTGCCAGCAGTGTCGGACAGCCGGGGGAGCAGTACTTC
clone_size: .
j_call: TRBJ2-7
d_call: .
v_call: TRBV12-3/TRBV12-4

cdr3_aa: CASSLGQGGGDEQFF
cdr3_nt: TGTGCCAGCAGCTTGGGGCAGGGAGGGGGCGATGAGCAGTTCTTC
clone_size: .
j_call: TRBJ2-1
d_call: .
v_call: TRBV5-4

cdr3_aa: CASRSRVYNEQFF
cdr3_nt: TGTGCCAGCAGGTCAAGGGTCTACAATGAGCAGTTCTTC
clone_size: .
j_call: TRBJ2-1
d_call: .
v_call: TRBV2

cdr3_aa: CSARTIGDSPLHF
cdr3_nt: TGCAGTGCTAGAACAATTGGGGATTCACCCCTCCACTTT
clone_size: medium-sized
j_call: TRBJ1-6
d_call: .
v_call: TRBV20-1

cdr3_aa: CASSQRTGSGSPPHF
cdr3_nt: TGTGCCAGCAGTCAAAGGACAGGGTCGGGGTCACCCCCCCACTTT
clone_size: few
j_call: TRBJ1-6
d_call: TRBD1
v_call: TRBV6-1

cdr3_aa: CASSMGGGQGAGEQYF
cdr3_nt: TGTGCCAGCAGCATGGGGGGGGGACAGGGGGCAGGTGAGCAGTACTTC
clone_size: .
j_call: TRBJ2-7
d_call: TRBD1
v_call: TRBV6-1

cdr3_aa: CASSYWSGAVDSNQPQHF
cdr3_nt: TGTGCCAGCAGTTACTGGTCAGGGGCGGTTGATAGCAATCAGCCCCAGCATTTT
clone_size: .
j_call: TRBJ1-5
d_call: .
v_call: TRBV6-5

cdr3_aa: CASSQDGGGGETQYF
cdr3_nt: TGCGCCAGCAGCCAAGATGGGGGGGGAGGAGAGACCCAGTACTTC
clone_size: .
j_call: TRBJ2-5
d_call: TRBD2
v_call: TRBV4-1

cdr3_aa: CASSKSGTGDEKLFF
cdr3_nt: TGTGCCAGCAGCAAGTCCGGGACAGGGGATGAAAAACTGTTTTTT
clone_size: .
j_call: TRBJ1-4
d_call: TRBD1
v_call: TRBV11-2

cdr3_aa: CASSLVGYEQYF
cdr3_nt: TGTGCCAGCAGCTTAGTCGGCTACGAGCAGTACTTC
clone_size: .
j_call: TRBJ2-7
d_call: .
v_call: TRBV7-9

cdr3_aa: CASKEGGRNTIYF
cdr3_nt: TGTGCCAGCAAGGAAGGGGGGCGAAACACCATATATTTT
clone_size: few
j_call: TRBJ1-3
d_call: .
v_call: TRBV6-1